This TCR beta chain was captured by sequencing in a study of CD8 T cells in Susac syndrome. V lost 3 bases, J lost 6 bases, and 17 bases lay in between. CDR1 and CDR2 from the germline V gene are GTSNPN and SVGIG (reference sequence). This CDR3 has 14 amino acids. Roughly 0.45 to 1 ug RNA was reverse transcribed with random hexamers. MiXCR was run by TCRdb on the immunoSEQ multiplex PCR reads, yielding one entry per CDR3 protein. The sample includes about 130,000 distinct CDR3 sequences, about 93% of them seen just once. This clonotype was obtained from a human donor with Susac syndrome. What was sequenced was CD8+ T cells from PBMCs. V usage is TRBV30 and J usage is TRBJ1-2; TRBD1 might be the D (6 bases). CDR3 loop: CAWSAQGGMDGYTF. CDR3 bases: TGTGCCTGGAGCGCCCAAGGGGGGATGGATGGCTACACCTTC.